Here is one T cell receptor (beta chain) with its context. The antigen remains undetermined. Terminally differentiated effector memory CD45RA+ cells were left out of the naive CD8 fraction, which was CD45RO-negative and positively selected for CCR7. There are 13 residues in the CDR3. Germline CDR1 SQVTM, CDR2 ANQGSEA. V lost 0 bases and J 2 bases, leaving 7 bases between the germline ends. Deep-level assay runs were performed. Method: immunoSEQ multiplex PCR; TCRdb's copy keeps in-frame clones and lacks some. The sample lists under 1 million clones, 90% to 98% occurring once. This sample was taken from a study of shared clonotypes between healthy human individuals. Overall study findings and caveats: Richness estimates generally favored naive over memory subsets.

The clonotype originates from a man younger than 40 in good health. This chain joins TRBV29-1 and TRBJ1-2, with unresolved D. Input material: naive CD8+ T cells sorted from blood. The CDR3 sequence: CSVEEDPNYGYTF. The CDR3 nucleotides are TGCAGCGTTGAAGAGGACCCAAACTATGGCTACACCTTC.